This T cell receptor (beta chain) was captured in a study of T cell responses to AZD1222 COVID-19 vaccine. Study context: Second-dose recipients at about 4 or about 12 weeks were treated as one pooled group.

A remark on this clone: The antigen is unknown.

Some clones are missing from TCRdb's copy, which holds only in-frame ones; the method was immunoSEQ multiplex PCR. The repertoire has some 140,000 clones, about 87% of them found once; the top ten carry less than 3.5%. The study's findings and limits: Repertoires in all cases were sampled only once the peak T cell response had passed. Nearly half of spike-specific TCRs reportedly target unmutated variant regions. Spike-wide coverage was observed for vaccine-associated CD4 TCRs, with dominant responses at 160-218 and 743-854.

The source is an adult in good health. The sequencing here drew on peripheral blood, taken on day 0 of AZD1222 vaccination.

This CDR3 reads CASSLWRGGASGELFF. Written as DNA, the CDR3 is TGTGCCAGCAGCTTATGGCGCGGGGGGGCCTCCGGGGAGCTGTTTTTT. The V call is TRBV7-2, the J call TRBJ2-2; 9 bases map to TRBD2. The CDR3 extends over 16 amino acids. The germline V gene has CDR1 SGHTA and CDR2 FQGNSA. J was trimmed by 6 bases and V by 2 bases; bases with no gene match: 7. The full variable domain, rest sourced from reference TRBV7-2 and TRBJ2-2, is GAGVSQSPSNKVTEKGKDVELRCDPISGHTALYWYRQSLGQGLEFLIYFQGNSAPDKSGLPSDRFSAERTGGSVSTLTIQRTQQEDSAVYLCASSLWRGGASGELFFGEGSRLTVL.